Listed here are 4 T cell receptor beta chains from one sample, sequenced in a study of cytomegalovirus exposure and HLA in healthy donors. In the PCR, 60 Vbeta and 13 Jbeta primers were used. The protocol was immunoSEQ multiplex PCR, while the TCRdb copy is restricted to in-frame clones and leaves out a portion. The data show 150,000 to 200,000 clones, with 84% seen just once and 4% to 6% held by the top ten. Sequencing input: PBMCs. The receptors stem from a girl between 5 and 17 years old in good health and CMV-seropositive.

The chain has TRBV5-5 and TRBJ2-1; the match to TRBD2 covers 10 bases. Germline-derived CDR1 and CDR2 are SGHKS and YYEKEE (reference sequence). After removal of 1 base from V and 3 bases from J, the junction contained 1 base not matched to a gene. CDR3 length: 15 residues. The CDR3 here is CASSLLAGDYNEQFF. CDR3 nucleotides: TGTGCCAGCAGCTTGCTAGCGGGGGACTACAATGAGCAGTTCTTC.

J is TRBJ1-4 and V is TRBV11-1; possible D gene TRBD1, 6 bases. Germline V gene lookup returns CDR1 SGHAT and CDR2 FQDESV (reference sequence). This CDR3 has 14 residues. Deletions cut 2 bases from V and 3 bases from J, with 7 bases between. CDR3 coding DNA: TGTGCCAGCAGCTTACGGACAGCTAATGAAAAACTGTTTTTT. It specifies CASSLRTANEKLFF.

About this clone itself: The junction departs from germline at one end; a sequencing error may be responsible. The J gene is TRBJ2-4, the V gene TRBV2; tentatively, D is TRBD2 (5 bases). This CDR3 has 15 residues. Germline-derived CDR1 and CDR2 are SNHLY and FYNNEI. The CDR3 reads CASRKESLAKNSQYF. The CDR3 bases are TGTGCCAGCAGGAAGGAGTCCCTAGCCAAAAACAGTCAGTACTTC.

The gene calls are TRBV7-9 and TRBJ1-2; 8 nucleotides align to TRBD1. CDR3 length: 14 residues. Trimming cost V 5 bases and J 2 bases; bases outside gene matches: 4. Germline V gives CDR1 SEHNR, CDR2 FQNEAQ (reference sequence). CDR3 loop: CASSRGQENYGYTF. The CDR3 bases are TGTGCCAGCAGCAGGGGACAGGAGAACTATGGCTACACCTTC.